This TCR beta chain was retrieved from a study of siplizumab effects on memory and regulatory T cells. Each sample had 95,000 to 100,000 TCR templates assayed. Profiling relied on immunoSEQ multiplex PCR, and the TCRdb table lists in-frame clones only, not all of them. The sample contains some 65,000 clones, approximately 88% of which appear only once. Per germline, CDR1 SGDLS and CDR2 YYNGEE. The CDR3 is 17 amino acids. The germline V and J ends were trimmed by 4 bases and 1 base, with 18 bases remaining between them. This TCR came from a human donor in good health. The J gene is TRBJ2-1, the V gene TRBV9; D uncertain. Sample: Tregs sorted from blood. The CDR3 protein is CASSLSSPIGSYNEQFF. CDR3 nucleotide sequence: TGTGCCAGCAGCCTCAGTTCCCCCATCGGGTCCTACAATGAGCAGTTCTTC.